The 9 T cell receptor beta chains given below trace back to one sample, sequenced in a study of T cell changes during pregnancy in multiple sclerosis. The method was immunoSEQ multiplex PCR; TCRdb's version includes in-frame clones alone and lacks a portion of them. The table includes 9,500 to 14,000 clones, roughly 80% detected once. Material: CD8+ T cells from peripheral blood mononuclear cells, obtained after pregnancy. The receptors stem from a female donor in good health, enrolled as a control in a pregnancy study.

J is TRBJ2-5 and V is TRBV5-8, with TRBD2 matching 8 bases. V was pared by 4 bases and J by 1 base, with 9 bases of the junction left unmatched. CDR3 length: 16 amino acids. Germline V lookup: CDR1 SGHTS, CDR2 YDEGEE. CDR3 coding DNA: TGTGCCAGCAGCCACGGAACGGGGGGGCCCCAAGAGACCCAGTACTTC. It encodes CASSHGTGGPQETQYF.

Only one count was recorded for this clone. The rearrangement uses TRBV28 and TRBJ2-7, with no clear D. The CDR3 totals 15 residues. The germline V gene encodes CDR1 MDHEN and CDR2 SYDVKM. The germline V and J ends were trimmed by 4 bases and 6 bases, with 19 bases remaining between them. The DNA for the CDR3 is TGTGCCAGCAGTTCTTACGGAGATTGGTTTGGCGAGCAGTACTTC. Its protein product is CASSSYGDWFGEQYF.

V usage is TRBV5-1 and J usage is TRBJ1-1; D might be TRBD1 (5 bases). Germline V gene sequence: CDR1 SGHRS, CDR2 YFSETQ. This CDR3 comprises 14 residues. Trimming left V 0 bases short and J 11 bases short, with 17 bases between. CDR3 sequence reads: CASSLGLRGFGAFF. CDR3 in DNA: TGCGCCAGCAGCTTGGGATTGCGGGGCTTCGGGGCTTTCTTT.

This chain joins TRBV7-9 and TRBJ2-1, with 10 bases fitting TRBD1. Germline-derived CDR1 and CDR2 are SEHNR and FQNEAQ (reference sequence). Trimming at V came to 5 bases and at J to 8 bases, leaving 3 bases not matched to a gene. The CDR3 is 13 amino acids. CDR3 sequence (DNA): TGTGCCAGCAGCACGACAGGGGGCGATGAGCAGTTCTTC. It translates to CASSTTGGDEQFF.

The chain employs TRBV7-3 and TRBJ2-5; 12 nucleotides match TRBD2. Germline V gene lookup returns CDR1 SGHTA and CDR2 FQGTGA. The trim removed 6 bases at V and 0 bases at J, leaving 8 bases unmatched. The length of the CDR3 is 17 residues. CDR3 DNA sequence: TGTGCCAGCAGTCAACTAGCGGGGGGCCCGTACCAAGAGACCCAGTACTTC. Protein sequence: CASSQLAGGPYQETQYF.

The J gene is TRBJ2-7, the V gene TRBV29-1, with TRBD1 matching over 9 bases. The CDR3 sequence is 13 residues long. Germline V gene sequence: CDR1 SQVTM, CDR2 ANQGSEA. The V gene end was trimmed by 4 bases and the J gene end by 3 bases; junction bases not matched to a gene: 4. The CDR3 DNA reads as TGCAGCGTTGGGACAGGGGCGGGCTACGAGCAGTACTTC. This translates into CSVGTGAGYEQYF.

The J gene is TRBJ2-1, the V gene TRBV10-1, with D possibly TRBD1 on 6 matching bases. The CDR3 runs 15 residues. CDR1 and CDR2 (germline): WNHNN, SYGVQD (reference sequence). Trimming took 6 bases from V and 5 from J, leaving 17 bases between them. The CDR3 is CASSDPNRVDNEQFF. Written as DNA, the CDR3 is TGCGCCAGCAGCGACCCTAACAGGGTCGACAATGAGCAGTTCTTC.

This clone appeared once. J is TRBJ1-4 and V is TRBV6-1, with D unresolved. Per the germline V gene, CDR1 is MNHNS and CDR2 is SASEGT. The V gene lost 1 base and the J gene lost 2 bases, with 8 bases spanning the gap. The CDR3 loop spans 15 amino acids. DNA for the CDR3: TGTGCCAGCAGTGAAGAGGCGGGCACTAATGAAAAACTGTTTTTT. Translated, it gives CASSEEAGTNEKLFF.

This sequence joins TRBV5-4 and TRBJ2-1; D is undetermined. From germline, CDR1 is SGHNT and CDR2 YYREEE (reference sequence). The CDR3 runs 12 residues. V lost 1 base, J lost 13 bases, and 12 bases lay in between. The CDR3 region is CASSLLYSAQFF. CDR3 coding DNA: TGTGCCAGCAGCTTGTTATACTCCGCTCAGTTCTTC.